This T cell receptor (beta chain) was recovered during a study of T cells in pancreatic ductal adenocarcinoma. The CDR3 extends over 14 amino acids. Germline V CDR1 and CDR2: SGHRS, YFSETQ. The V segment lost 0 bases and the J segment 5 bases; nucleotides outside the gene matches: 4. Measured with immunoSEQ multiplex PCR; TCRdb has only the in-frame clones, and not every one. Of 15,000 to 20,000 clones in the sample, about 90% were seen once. Whole-study results and caveats: Compared with tumor, blood showed more total productive templates and around 8.4-fold more clonotypes. This surgical cohort overrepresents the minority presenting with early-stage disease.

In the case of this clone: What it recognizes is unknown.

Surgery without prior neoadjuvant therapy was the treatment of the selected pancreatic ductal adenocarcinoma patients. The V call is TRBV5-1, the J call TRBJ1-1; 7 bases agree with TRBD1. The clonotype comes from a human donor with pancreatic ductal adenocarcinoma. Sequencing used PBMCs. This CDR3 reads CASSLGGGATEAFF. The CDR3 bases are TGCGCCAGCAGCTTGGGAGGGGGCGCGACTGAAGCTTTCTTT.